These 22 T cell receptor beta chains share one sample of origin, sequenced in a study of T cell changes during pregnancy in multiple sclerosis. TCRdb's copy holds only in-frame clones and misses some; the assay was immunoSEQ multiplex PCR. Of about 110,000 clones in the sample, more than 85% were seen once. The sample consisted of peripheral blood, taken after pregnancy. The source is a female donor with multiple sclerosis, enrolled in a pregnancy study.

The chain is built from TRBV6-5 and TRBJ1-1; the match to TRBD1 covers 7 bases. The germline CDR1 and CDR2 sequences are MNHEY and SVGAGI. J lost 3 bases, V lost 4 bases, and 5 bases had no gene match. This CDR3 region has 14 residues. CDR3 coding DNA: TGTGCCAGCAGTTCAACCACAGGGGACACTGAAGCTTTCTTT. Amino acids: CASSSTTGDTEAFF.

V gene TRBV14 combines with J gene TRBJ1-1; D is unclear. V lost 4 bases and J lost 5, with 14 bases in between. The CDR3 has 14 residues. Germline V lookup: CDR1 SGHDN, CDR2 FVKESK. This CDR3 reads CASSPQFGRTEAFF. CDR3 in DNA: TGTGCCAGCAGCCCTCAATTCGGTCGAACTGAAGCTTTCTTT.

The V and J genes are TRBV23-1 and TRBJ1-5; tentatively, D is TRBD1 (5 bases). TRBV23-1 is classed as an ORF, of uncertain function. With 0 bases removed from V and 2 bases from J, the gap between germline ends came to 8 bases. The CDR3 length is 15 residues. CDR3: CASSQSPTGNQPQHF. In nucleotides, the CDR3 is TGCGCCAGCAGTCAATCCCCGACAGGCAATCAGCCCCAGCATTTT.

The DNA of the CDR3 is TGCGCCAGCAGCTTGGTAGGACAGGGGAGCGAGCAGTACTTC. Amino acid sequence: CASSLVGQGSEQYF. The rearrangement uses TRBV5-1 and TRBJ2-7; 9 positions agree with TRBD1. This CDR3 contains 14 residues. Per the germline V gene, CDR1 is SGHRS and CDR2 is YFSETQ. Trimming cost V 0 bases and J 6 bases; bases outside gene matches: 4.

In DNA, the CDR3 is TGTGCCAGCAGCCCGCCTAGCGGGGGGGGTACGCAGTATTTT. This encodes CASSPPSGGGTQYF. The V call is TRBV7-9, the J call TRBJ2-3; 12 nucleotides agree with TRBD2. V lost 5 bases to trimming and J lost 8 bases; unmatched junction nucleotides: 5. This CDR3 is 14 amino acids long. CDR1 and CDR2 from the germline V gene are SEHNR and FQNEAQ (reference sequence).

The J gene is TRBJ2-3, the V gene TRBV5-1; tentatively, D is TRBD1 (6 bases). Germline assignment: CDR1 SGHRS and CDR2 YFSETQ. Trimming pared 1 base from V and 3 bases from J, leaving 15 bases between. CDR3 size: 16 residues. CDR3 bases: TGCGCCAGCAGCTTGCGTCCTCCGGGACAAACAGATACGCAGTATTTT. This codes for CASSLRPPGQTDTQYF.

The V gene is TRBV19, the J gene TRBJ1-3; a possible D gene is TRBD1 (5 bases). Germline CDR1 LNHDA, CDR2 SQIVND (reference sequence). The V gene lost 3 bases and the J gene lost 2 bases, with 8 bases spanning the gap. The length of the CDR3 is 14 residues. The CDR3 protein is CASSIRGAGNTIYF. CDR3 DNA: TGTGCCAGTAGTATCCGGGGGGCTGGAAACACCATATATTTT. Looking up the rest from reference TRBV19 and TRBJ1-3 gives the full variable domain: DGGITQSPKYLFRKEGQNVTLSCEQNLNHDAMYWYRQDPGQGLRLIYYSQIVNDFQKGDIAEGYSVSREKKESFPLTVTSAQKNPTAFYLCASSIRGAGNTIYFGEGSWLTVV.

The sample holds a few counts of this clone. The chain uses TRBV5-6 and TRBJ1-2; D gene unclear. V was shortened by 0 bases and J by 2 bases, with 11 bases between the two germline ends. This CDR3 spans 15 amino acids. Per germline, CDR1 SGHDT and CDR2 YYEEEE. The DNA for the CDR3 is TGTGCCAGCAGCTTGGGATGGGAGGGAAACTATGGCTACACCTTC. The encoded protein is CASSLGWEGNYGYTF.

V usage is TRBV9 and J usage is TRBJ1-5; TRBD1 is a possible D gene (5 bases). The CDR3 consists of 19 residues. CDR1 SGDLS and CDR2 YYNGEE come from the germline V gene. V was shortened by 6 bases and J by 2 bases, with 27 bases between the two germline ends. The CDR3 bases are TGTGCCAGCATTGCGTGGCGGGGGACTTTGAGTATGCGCAATCAGCCCCAGCATTTT. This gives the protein CASIAWRGTLSMRNQPQHF.

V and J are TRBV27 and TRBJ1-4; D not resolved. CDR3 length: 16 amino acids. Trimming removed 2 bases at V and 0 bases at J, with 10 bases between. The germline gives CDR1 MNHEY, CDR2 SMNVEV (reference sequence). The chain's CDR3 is CASSLTAVATNEKLFF. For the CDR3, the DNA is TGTGCCAGCAGTTTAACAGCGGTTGCAACTAATGAAAAACTGTTTTTT.

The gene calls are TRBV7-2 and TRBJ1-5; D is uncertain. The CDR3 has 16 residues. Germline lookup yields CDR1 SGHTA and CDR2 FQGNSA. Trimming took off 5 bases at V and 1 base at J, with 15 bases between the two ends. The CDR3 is CASSPATRRSNQPQHF. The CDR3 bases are TGTGCCAGCAGCCCGGCGACAAGAAGAAGCAATCAGCCCCAGCATTTT.

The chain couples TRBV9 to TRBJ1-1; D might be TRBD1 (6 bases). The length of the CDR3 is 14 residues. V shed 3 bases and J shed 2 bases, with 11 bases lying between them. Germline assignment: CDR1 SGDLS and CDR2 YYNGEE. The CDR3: CASSEGGLNTEAFF. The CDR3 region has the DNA TGTGCCAGCAGCGAGGGGGGGCTAAACACTGAAGCTTTCTTT.

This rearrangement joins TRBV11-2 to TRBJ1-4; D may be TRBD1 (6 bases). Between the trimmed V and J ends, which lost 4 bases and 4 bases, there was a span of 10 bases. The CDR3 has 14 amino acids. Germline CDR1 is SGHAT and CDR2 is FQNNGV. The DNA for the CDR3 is TGTGCCAGCAGCTGGCAGGGGTATAATGAAAAACTGTTTTTT. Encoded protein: CASSWQGYNEKLFF.

The CDR3 sequence: CASSPDRGLSPLHF. The CDR3 DNA follows: TGTGCCAGCAGTCCCGACAGGGGGCTCTCACCCCTCCACTTT. V usage is TRBV6-4 and J usage is TRBJ1-6, with 10 bases identical to TRBD1. The CDR3 runs to 14 residues. Losses at the gene ends were 5 bases for V and 10 bases for J; bases not matched to a gene: 5. Germline V lookup: CDR1 MRHNA, CDR2 SNTAGT.

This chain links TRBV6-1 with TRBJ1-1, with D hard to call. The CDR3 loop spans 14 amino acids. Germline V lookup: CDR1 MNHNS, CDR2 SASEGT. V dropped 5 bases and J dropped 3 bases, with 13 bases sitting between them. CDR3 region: CASSLYPSDTEAFF. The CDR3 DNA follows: TGTGCCAGCAGTCTATATCCATCGGACACTGAAGCTTTCTTT.

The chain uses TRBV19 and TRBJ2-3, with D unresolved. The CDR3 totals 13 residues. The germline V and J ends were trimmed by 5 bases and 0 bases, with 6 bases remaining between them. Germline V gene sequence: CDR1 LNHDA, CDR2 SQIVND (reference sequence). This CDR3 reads CASSGISTDTQYF. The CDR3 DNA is TGTGCCAGTAGTGGCATTAGCACAGATACGCAGTATTTT.

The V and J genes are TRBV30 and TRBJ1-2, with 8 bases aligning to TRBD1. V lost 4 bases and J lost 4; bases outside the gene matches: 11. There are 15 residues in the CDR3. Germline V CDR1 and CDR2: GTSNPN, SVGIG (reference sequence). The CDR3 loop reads CAWTLNRGGGYGYTF. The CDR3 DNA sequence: TGTGCCTGGACCCTTAACAGGGGGGGTGGCTATGGCTACACCTTC.

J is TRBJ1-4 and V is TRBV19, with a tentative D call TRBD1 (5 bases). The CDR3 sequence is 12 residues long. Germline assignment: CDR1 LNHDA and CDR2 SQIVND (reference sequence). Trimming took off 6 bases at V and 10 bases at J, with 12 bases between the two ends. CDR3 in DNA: TGTGCCAGTAGCCAAACAGGTTCAAAACTGTTTTTT. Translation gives CASSQTGSKLFF.

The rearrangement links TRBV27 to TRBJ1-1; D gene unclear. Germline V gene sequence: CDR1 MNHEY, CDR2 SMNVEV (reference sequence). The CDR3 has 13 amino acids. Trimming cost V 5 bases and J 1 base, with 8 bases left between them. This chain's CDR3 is CASSPRGNTEAFF. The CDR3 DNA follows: TGTGCCAGCAGTCCCCGGGGGAACACTGAAGCTTTCTTT.

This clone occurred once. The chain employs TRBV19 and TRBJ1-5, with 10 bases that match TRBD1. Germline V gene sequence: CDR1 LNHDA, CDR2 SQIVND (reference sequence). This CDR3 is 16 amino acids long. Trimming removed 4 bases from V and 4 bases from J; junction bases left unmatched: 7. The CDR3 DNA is TGTGCCAGTAGTACCTCCGGGACAGGGGTAAATCAGCCCCAGCATTTT. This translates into CASSTSGTGVNQPQHF.

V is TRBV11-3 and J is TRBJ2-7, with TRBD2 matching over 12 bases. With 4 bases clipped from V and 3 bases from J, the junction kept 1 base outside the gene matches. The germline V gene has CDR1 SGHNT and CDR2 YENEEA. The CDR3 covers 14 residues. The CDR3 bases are TGTGCCAGCAGCTCGACTAGCGGGGGCTACGAGCAGTACTTC. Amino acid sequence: CASSSTSGGYEQYF.

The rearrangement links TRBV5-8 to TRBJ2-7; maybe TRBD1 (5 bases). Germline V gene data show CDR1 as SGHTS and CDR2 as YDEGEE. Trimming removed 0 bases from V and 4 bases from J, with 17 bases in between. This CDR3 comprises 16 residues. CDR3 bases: TGTGCCAGCAGCTTGGTTGGGGCCGAATACCCTTACGAGCAGTACTTC. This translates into CASSLVGAEYPYEQYF.